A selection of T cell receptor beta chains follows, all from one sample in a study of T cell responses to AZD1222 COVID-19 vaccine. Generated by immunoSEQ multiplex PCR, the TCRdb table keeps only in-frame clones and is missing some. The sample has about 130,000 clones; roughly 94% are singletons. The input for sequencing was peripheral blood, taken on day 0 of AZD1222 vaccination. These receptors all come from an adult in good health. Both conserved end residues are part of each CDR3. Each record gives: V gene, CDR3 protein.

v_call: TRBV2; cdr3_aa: CASSALNTEAFF
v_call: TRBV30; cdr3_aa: CAWGQVGGYTF
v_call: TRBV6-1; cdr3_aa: CASSERDRGTYEQYF
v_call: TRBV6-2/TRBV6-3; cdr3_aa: CASSGQGRGGTEAFF
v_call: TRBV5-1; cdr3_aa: CASRQGGAGDEQFF
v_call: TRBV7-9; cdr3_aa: CASSSRTGLRNYGYTF
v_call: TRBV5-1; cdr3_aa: CASSDGGQGGNQPQHF
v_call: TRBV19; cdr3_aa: CASGRQFYGYTF
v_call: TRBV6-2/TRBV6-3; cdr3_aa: CASSLGQGIEQYF
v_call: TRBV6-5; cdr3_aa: CASSSTDRFYTEAFF
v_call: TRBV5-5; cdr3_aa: CASSFGAGQSTDTQYF
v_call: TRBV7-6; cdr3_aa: CASSPSLGMNTEAFF
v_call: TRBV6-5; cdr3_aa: CASSYSSRLNTEAFF
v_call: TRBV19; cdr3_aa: CASNAGVLSQLFF
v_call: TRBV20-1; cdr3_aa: CSASFFDWDTEAFF
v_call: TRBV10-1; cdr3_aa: CASSESRYGYTF
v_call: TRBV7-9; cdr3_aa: CASSSNRRGRTYEQYF
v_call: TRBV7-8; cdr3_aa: CASSGGTTATGELFF
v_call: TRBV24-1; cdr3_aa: CATSDPRDGSYEQYF
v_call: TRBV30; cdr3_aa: CAGARGEPPYEQYF
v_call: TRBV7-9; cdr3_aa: CASSLGRGRANEKLFF
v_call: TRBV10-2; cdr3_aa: CASSPSGDRGNLNEKLFF
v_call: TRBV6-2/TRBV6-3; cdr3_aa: CASSSGGLNTEAFF
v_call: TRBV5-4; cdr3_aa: CASSFRSGKNIQYF
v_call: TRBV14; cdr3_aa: CASSQGEENTEAFF
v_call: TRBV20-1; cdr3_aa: CSAMDYGYTF
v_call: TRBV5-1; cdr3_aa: CASSPTSGRLAYYEQYF
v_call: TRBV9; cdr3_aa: CASSVDAGGLVGYTF
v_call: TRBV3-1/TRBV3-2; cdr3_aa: CASSHRIRNEKLFF
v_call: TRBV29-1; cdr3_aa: CSVGRYGQYEQYF
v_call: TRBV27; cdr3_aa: CASRFSGGYDGTDTQYF
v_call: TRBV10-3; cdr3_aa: CAIRGQGEGYYGYTF
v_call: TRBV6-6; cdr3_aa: CASSYSRVNTEAFF
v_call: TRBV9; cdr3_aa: CASSVVSGGEQYF
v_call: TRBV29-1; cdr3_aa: CSVVQGPYNEQFF
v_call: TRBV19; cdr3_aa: CASSTGGRNEQYF
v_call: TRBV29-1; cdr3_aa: CSVAGTTRANYGYTF
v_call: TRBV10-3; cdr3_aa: CAISESGALQETQYF
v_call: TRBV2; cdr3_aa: CASSEGVTQYF
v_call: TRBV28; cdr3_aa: CASSPGGHRTYPSYEQYF
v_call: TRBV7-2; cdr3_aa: CASSPRGAWNSPLHF
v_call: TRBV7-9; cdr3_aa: CASSLAPWAGGPIDNEQFF
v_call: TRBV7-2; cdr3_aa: CASSPHRAGYNNSPLHF
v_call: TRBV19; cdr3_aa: CASSISAGRNTEAFF
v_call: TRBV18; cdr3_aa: CASSPQSSTDTQYF
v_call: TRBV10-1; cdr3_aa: CASSEKWWQGRTGELFF
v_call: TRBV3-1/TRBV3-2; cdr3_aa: CASSQDRAGNTIYF
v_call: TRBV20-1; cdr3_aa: CSVWGSPGAFF
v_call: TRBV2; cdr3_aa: CASSTGFANYGYTF
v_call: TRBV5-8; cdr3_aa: CASSLGGGARSPLHF